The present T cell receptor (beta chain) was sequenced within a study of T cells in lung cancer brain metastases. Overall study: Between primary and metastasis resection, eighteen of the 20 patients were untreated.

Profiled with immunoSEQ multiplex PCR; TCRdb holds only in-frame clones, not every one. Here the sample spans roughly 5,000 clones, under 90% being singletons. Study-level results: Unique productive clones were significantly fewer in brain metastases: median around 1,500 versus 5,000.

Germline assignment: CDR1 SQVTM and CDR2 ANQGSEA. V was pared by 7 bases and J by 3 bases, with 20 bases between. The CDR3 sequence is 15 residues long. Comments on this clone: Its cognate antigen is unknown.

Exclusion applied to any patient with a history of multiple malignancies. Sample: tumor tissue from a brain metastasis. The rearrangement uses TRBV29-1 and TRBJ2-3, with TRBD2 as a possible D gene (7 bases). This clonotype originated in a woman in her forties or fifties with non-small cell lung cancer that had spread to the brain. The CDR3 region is CSAGRGATGTDTQYF. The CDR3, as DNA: TGCAGCGCTGGTCGGGGGGCTACGGGGACAGATACGCAGTATTTT.